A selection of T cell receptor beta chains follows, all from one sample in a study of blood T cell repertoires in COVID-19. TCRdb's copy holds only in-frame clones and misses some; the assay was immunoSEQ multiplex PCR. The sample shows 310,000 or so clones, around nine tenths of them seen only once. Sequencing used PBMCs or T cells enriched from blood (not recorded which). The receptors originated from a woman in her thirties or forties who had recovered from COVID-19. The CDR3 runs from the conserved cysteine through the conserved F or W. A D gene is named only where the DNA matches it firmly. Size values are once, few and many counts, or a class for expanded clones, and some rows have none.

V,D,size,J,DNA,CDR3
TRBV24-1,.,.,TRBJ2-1,TGTGCCACCAGTAGTATACGGGCGGGTGAGCAGTTCTTC,CATSSIRAGEQFF
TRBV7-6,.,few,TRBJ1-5,TGTGCCAGCAGCTTAGAGGCAGGCCCACATCAGCCCCAGCATTTT,CASSLEAGPHQPQHF
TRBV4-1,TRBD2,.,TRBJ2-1,TGCGCCAGCAGCCAAGCCGAGCTAGCGGGCTACAATGAGCAGTTCTTC,CASSQAELAGYNEQFF
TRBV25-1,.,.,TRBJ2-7,TGTGCCAGCAGTGACCCCGCTAGCGTGAACCACGAGCAGTACTTC,CASSDPASVNHEQYF
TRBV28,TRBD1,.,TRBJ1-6,TGTGCCAGCAGTTTAGCTGCACAGGGGAGATCACCCCTCCACTTT,CASSLAAQGRSPLHF
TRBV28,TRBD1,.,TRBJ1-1,TGTGCCAGCAGTTGGCCCCCAGGGACAGGGCCTGGAGCTTTCTTT,CASSWPPGTGPGAFF
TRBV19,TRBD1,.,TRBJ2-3,TGTGCCAGTAGCGGGGTCTCGGGACAGGTCACAGATACGCAGTATTTT,CASSGVSGQVTDTQYF
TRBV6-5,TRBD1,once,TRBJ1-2,TGTGCCAGTCAACGGGACAGAGCCGTGGGCTACACCTTC,CASQRDRAVGYTF
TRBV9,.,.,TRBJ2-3,TGTGCCAGCAGCTCTCCGAGCACAGATACGCAGTATTTT,CASSSPSTDTQYF
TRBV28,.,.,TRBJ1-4,TGTGCCAGCAGAGACGGAGGTGCTAATGAAAAACTGTTTTTT,CASRDGGANEKLFF
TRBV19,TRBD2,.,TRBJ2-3,TGTGCCAGCCAGACTAGCGGGAGCTCAGATACGCAGTATTTT,CASQTSGSSDTQYF
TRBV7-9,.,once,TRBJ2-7,TGTGCCAGCAGCTTAACGAGCTACGAGCAGTACTTC,CASSLTSYEQYF
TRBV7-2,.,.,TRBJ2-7,TGTGCCAGCAGCCCCTTAACAGGGCAGGGGACCTACGAGCAGTACTTC,CASSPLTGQGTYEQYF
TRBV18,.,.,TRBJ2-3,TGTGCCAGCTCACAAGACAGCCAAACAGATACGCAGTATTTT,CASSQDSQTDTQYF
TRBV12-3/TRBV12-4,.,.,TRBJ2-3,TGTGCCAGCAGTTTATCTAAGCTGAATACGCAGTATTTT,CASSLSKLNTQYF
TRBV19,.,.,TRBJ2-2,TGTGCCAGTACTATCGCCGGGGAGCTGTTTTTT,CASTIAGELFF
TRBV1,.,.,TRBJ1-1,TGCACCAGCAGCCGCCCCCCTCTGGGGCGCGGGGGCGACACTGAAGCTTTCTTT,CTSSRPPLGRGGDTEAFF
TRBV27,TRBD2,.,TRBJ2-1,TGTGCCAGCAGCGCTTCCGGCGGGAGAATCTATGAGCAGTTCTTC,CASSASGGRIYEQFF
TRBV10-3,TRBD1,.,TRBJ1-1,TGTGCCATCAGTGAGTCGAGGGCAGGGGGACTGAACACTGAAGCTTTCTTT,CAISESRAGGLNTEAFF
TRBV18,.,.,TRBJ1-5,TGTGCCAGCTCCCCTCAGGGCAATCAGCCCCAGCATTTT,CASSPQGNQPQHF
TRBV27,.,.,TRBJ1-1,TGTGCCAGCAGTTATCTGGAGGGATCCCCTGAAGCTTTCTTT,CASSYLEGSPEAFF
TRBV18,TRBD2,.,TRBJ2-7,TGTGCCAGCTCACCACCCCCGGGACTAGCGGGCGAGCAGTACTTC,CASSPPPGLAGEQYF
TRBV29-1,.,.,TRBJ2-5,TGCAGCGTTGGACACACCAACCAAGAGACCCAGTACTTC,CSVGHTNQETQYF
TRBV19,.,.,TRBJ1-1,TGTGCCAGTAGAGACAGCCGGAACACTGAAGCTTTCTTT,CASRDSRNTEAFF
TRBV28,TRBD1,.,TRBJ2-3,TGTGCCAGCAGGTTGAGGGGGCGTAGCACAGATACGCAGTATTTT,CASRLRGRSTDTQYF
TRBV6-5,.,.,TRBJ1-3,TGTGCCAGTTTGGTCGGTGGAAACACCATATATTTT,CASLVGGNTIYF
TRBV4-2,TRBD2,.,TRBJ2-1,TGTGCCAGCAGCCAAGGACTAGCGGGAGATGAGCAGTTCTTC,CASSQGLAGDEQFF
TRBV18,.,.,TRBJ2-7,TGTGCCAGCTCACCAAGGTCGCAAGCGGGCTCCTACGAGCAGTACTTC,CASSPRSQAGSYEQYF